What follows are 18 T cell receptor beta chains derived from one specimen sequenced in a study of cytomegalovirus exposure and HLA in healthy donors. The study ran its PCR with 60 Vbeta and 13 Jbeta primers. Profiling relied on immunoSEQ multiplex PCR, and the TCRdb table lists in-frame clones only, not all of them. The sample yields roughly 190,000 clones, approximately 84% seen once. The specimen was PBMCs. The receptors were sampled from a female donor in good health and CMV-seronegative.

This chain links TRBV5-1 with TRBJ2-7; 8 bases agree with TRBD1. J was trimmed by 0 bases and V by 2 bases; bases with no gene match: 7. This CDR3 has 16 residues. Germline V gene data show CDR1 as SGHRS and CDR2 as YFSETQ. The CDR3 sequence: CASSLGQGLSSYEQYF. The CDR3 nucleotides are TGCGCCAGCAGCTTAGGACAGGGCCTTAGCTCCTACGAGCAGTACTTC.

V and J are TRBV2 and TRBJ1-6; D may be TRBD1 (6 bases). Germline V gives CDR1 SNHLY, CDR2 FYNNEI. This CDR3 region has 15 residues. Trimming removed 2 bases at V and 14 bases at J, with 19 bases between. The DNA for the CDR3 is TGTGCCAGCAGTGAAACGGGACCGGGCTCAGGGGCCCTCCACTTT. Its protein is CASSETGPGSGALHF.

This chain joins TRBV25-1 and TRBJ2-3, with TRBD2 matching 8 bases. Germline V CDR1 and CDR2: MGHDK, SYGVNS. This CDR3 spans 14 amino acids. Trimming at V came to 4 bases and at J to 0 bases, leaving 0 bases not matched to a gene. The CDR3 sequence is CASSGLASTDTQYF. The CDR3 DNA reads TGTGCCAGCAGTGGACTAGCGAGCACAGATACGCAGTATTTT.

The chain couples TRBV30 to TRBJ2-7; 10 nucleotides align to TRBD2. The V gene end was trimmed by 3 bases and the J gene end by 3 bases; junction bases not matched to a gene: 5. The V gene's germline CDR1 is GTSNPN and CDR2 SVGIG (reference sequence). The CDR3 is 14 residues long. CDR3 sequence: CAWRRLAGVYEQYF. CDR3 DNA: TGTGCCTGGAGAAGGCTAGCGGGAGTCTACGAGCAGTACTTC.

The chain links TRBV6-5 to TRBJ2-1, with D hard to call. The length of the CDR3 is 14 residues. The ends were cut back, 0 bases at V and 8 bases at J, with 11 bases in the middle. The germline CDR1 and CDR2 sequences are MNHEY and SVGAGI. The CDR3 loop is CASSYSRRGDEQFF. The CDR3 nucleotides are TGTGCCAGCAGTTACTCCCGCAGAGGCGATGAGCAGTTCTTC.

This clone was counted between two and nine times. The chain couples TRBV6-4 to TRBJ2-6; D remains ambiguous. Germline V CDR1 and CDR2: MRHNA, SNTAGT. The CDR3 has 15 residues. V was shortened by 4 bases and J by 3 bases, with 10 bases between the two germline ends. The CDR3 DNA is TGTGCCAGCAGTGCGTTGGTCGGTGGGGCCAACGTCCTGACTTTC. Its translation is CASSALVGGANVLTF.

This clone was seen a single time. The rearrangement joins TRBV28 to TRBJ2-7; TRBD2 might be the D (5 bases). Germline V gene data show CDR1 as MDHEN and CDR2 as SYDVKM. V was pared by 5 bases and J by 2 bases, with 16 bases between. The CDR3 is 15 residues long. This CDR3 is CASSARTRVPYEQYF. In nucleotides, the CDR3 is TGTGCCAGCAGTGCCCGGACGAGGGTACCCTACGAGCAGTACTTC.

This sequence joins TRBV30 and TRBJ2-2; D is perhaps TRBD2 (8 bases). Germline lookup yields CDR1 GTSNPN and CDR2 SVGIG (reference sequence). The CDR3 totals 18 residues. The V end was cut by 0 bases, the J end by 5 bases, with 22 bases between. The CDR3 is CAWSVPEGGSGGTGELFF. The CDR3 bases are TGTGCCTGGAGTGTACCGGAAGGGGGCTCGGGAGGGACCGGGGAGCTGTTTTTT.

This clone was recorded only once. The rearrangement joins TRBV7-9 to TRBJ2-6; D possibly corresponds to TRBD1 (5 bases). Germline-derived CDR1 and CDR2 are SEHNR and FQNEAQ (reference sequence). The CDR3 has 15 amino acids. Trimming cost V 5 bases and J 1 base, with 9 bases left between them. The CDR3 coding sequence is TGTGCCAGCAGCAGCAGGGAATCTGGGGCCAACGTCCTGACTTTC. Residues: CASSSRESGANVLTF.

The J gene is TRBJ2-7, the V gene TRBV21-1; the listed D gene, TRBD1, was not tested against the DNA. TRBV21-1 has pseudogene status. CDR3 length equals 16 residues. The DNA for the CDR3 is TGTGCCACTACTATCCGGGACAGGGGAGGCTCCTACGAGCAGTACTTC. It translates to CATTIRDRGGSYEQYF.

This clone has just a few counts. The chain couples TRBV7-2 to TRBJ2-7; TRBD2 matches at 11 bases. V gave up 5 bases and J gave up 1 base; unmatched junction bases: 7. This CDR3 is built from 16 residues. Germline loops: CDR1 SGHTA, CDR2 FQGNSA. The CDR3 region is CASSRTTSGNSYEQYF. In DNA form, the CDR3 reads TGTGCCAGCAGCCGAACGACTAGCGGGAATTCCTACGAGCAGTACTTC.

This clone was recorded a few times. V gene TRBV4-3 combines with J gene TRBJ1-2; weak D call: TRBD1 (6 bases). There are 14 residues in the CDR3. Per germline, CDR1 LGHNA and CDR2 YSLEER. V was cut by 3 bases and J by 9 bases, with 17 bases left in between. CDR3 in DNA: TGCGCCAGCAGCCAGGGGTCCGGCAGGGGTCGCTACACCTTC. Its protein is CASSQGSGRGRYTF.

The chain combines TRBV14 with TRBJ1-1; weak D call: TRBD1 (5 bases). The CDR3 length is 18 residues. Per germline, CDR1 SGHDN and CDR2 FVKESK. V gave up 0 bases and J gave up 1 base, with 18 bases separating them. CDR3 nucleotide sequence: TGTGCCAGCAGCCAAGACCGACACCTTCTGACAGCGAACACTGAAGCTTTCTTT. It translates to CASSQDRHLLTANTEAFF.

The rearrangement links TRBV19 to TRBJ2-1; 7 bases fit TRBD2. CDR3 size: 14 residues. CDR1 and CDR2 (germline): LNHDA, SQIVND (reference sequence). J was trimmed by 8 bases and V by 5 bases; bases with no gene match: 9. CDR3 nucleotide sequence: TGTGCCAGTAGTTTACTAGCGTTCACCGATGAGCAGTTCTTC. Its translation: CASSLLAFTDEQFF.

The V call is TRBV20-1, the J call TRBJ1-1; D is perhaps TRBD1 (5 bases). The CDR3 is made up of 11 amino acids. V shed 2 bases and J shed 4 bases, with 5 bases lying between them. Germline V gives CDR1 DFQATT, CDR2 SNEGSKA (reference sequence). The CDR3 spells CSARQGTEAFF. Here the CDR3 DNA reads TGCAGTGCTAGACAGGGCACTGAAGCTTTCTTT.

The chain employs TRBV6-1 and TRBJ1-1; D not resolved. CDR1 and CDR2 from the germline V gene are MNHNS and SASEGT. This CDR3 has 12 residues. V gave up 6 bases and J gave up 11 bases, with 16 bases separating them. The CDR3, as DNA: TGTGCCAGCAGCCCAAGTTGGGCCGCGGCTTTCTTT. This sequence encodes CASSPSWAAAFF.

This rearrangement joins TRBV5-1 to TRBJ2-7, with 9 bases matching TRBD2. Germline V lookup: CDR1 SGHRS, CDR2 YFSETQ. Trimming took 0 bases from V and 3 from J; bases not matched to a gene: 4. The CDR3 runs to 15 residues. This CDR3 is CASSLGPSGDYEQYF. The CDR3 nucleotides read TGCGCCAGCAGCTTGGGGCCTAGCGGGGACTACGAGCAGTACTTC.

The chain carries TRBV19 and TRBJ2-7; 10 nucleotides align to TRBD1. Germline V gives CDR1 LNHDA, CDR2 SQIVND (reference sequence). J was trimmed by 6 bases and V by 6 bases; bases with no gene match: 11. This CDR3 has 15 residues. This CDR3 is CASRGQGPGSAEQYF. In DNA, the CDR3 is TGTGCCAGTAGGGGACAGGGGCCCGGTTCGGCCGAGCAGTACTTC.